This record looks at one T cell receptor (beta chain) sequence and its context. No antigen is known for it. No quality values exist for individual bases; no much larger clone is one base distant. The collaborating institutions used their own protocols to collect whole blood in K2EDTA tubes. For TCRbeta analysis, collaborators shipped samples in one of three forms: frozen whole blood, isolated PBMCs, or DNA extracted from either of those sample types. The data belong to a study of blood T cell repertoires in COVID-19 (dated by TCRdb to the early 2020s). Regarding the study in general: Collaborator samples came from the United States, Italy and Spain and covered acute and convalescent phases of COVID-19. The material from the prospective study consisted of cDNA or gDNA derived from T cells, B-cell-depleted T cells, or PBMCs. Subjects who had been exposed to COVID-19, were actively infected with it, or had recovered from it provided the deeply sampled blood TCRbeta repertoires that made up the dataset. A freely available public database, intended as a resource for researchers studying the immune response to SARS-CoV-2, is where the repertoires were released. The samples were drawn from the first 160 participants of the ongoing ImmuneRACE study and from over a thousand subjects provided by 6 global collaborators. The sample metadata nearly always contained a de-identified subject ID, COVID-19 status, age in years and sex. Where HLA class I and class II types were available, the types were taken from metadata supplied by the sample provider, not from assay-based typing.

The immunoSEQ Assay, a bias-controlled multiplex PCR, was used to amplify TCRbeta CDR3 regions from genomic DNA. The authors processed their data as follows. Nucleated cell counts per sample were estimated from amplification of reference gene primers within the assay. Sequence reads were collapsed and filtered to measure the absolute abundance of every unique TCRbeta CDR3 rearrangement. For each sample, productive Simpson clonality was calculated by taking the square root of Simpson's diversity index across productive rearrangements. In TCRdb, the immuneACCESS table is reduced to in-frame sequences with V and J assigned. These tables do not hold every clone; where another copy was compared, an unresolved V gene accounts for under half, and the others remain unexplained. Clone size and V and J calls were adopted from that table, with D and trimming inferred from the DNA. Here the sample has 60,000 to 70,000 clones; approximately 83% occur a single time. The ten largest clones represent more than 1.4% of the sample.

CDR3 length: 14 amino acids, cysteine to phenylalanine. CDR3 DNA is the only sequence kept; it has 42 bases, read in frame from the first base. Taken from the germline V gene, the CDR1 and CDR2 loops are SGHDT and YYEEEE. The trim is 0 bases for V and 6 bases for J, with a gap of 12 bases between the germline ends. Here is what the overall study found, with its caveats: The quantity of clinical and demographic metadata differed by source and by participant and was supplied without curation.

The clonotype was recovered from a woman aged 60-75 years with acute or convalescent COVID-19. The specimen sequenced was peripheral blood. The chain uses TRBV5-6 and TRBJ1-1, with no confident D gene call. The sequenced DNA is TGTGCCAGCAGCTTGGAAAGGAGGTACGCTGAAGCTTTCTTT. It is translated as CASSLERRYAEAFF.